A single TCR beta chain is shown here with its context. Its antigen remains unknown. CDR1 and CDR2 from the germline V gene are SEHNR and FQNEAQ (reference sequence). The V end lost 2 bases, the J end lost 5 bases, and 6 bases lay between the germline ends. This CDR3 is built from 13 residues. This specimen comes from a study of identifying expanded T cells in peripheral blood. Study outcomes and limitations: Variance in clone template counts between approximately 2-week samples significantly increased with total template count across all healthy donors.

Libraries were prepared by immunoSEQ multiplex PCR; TCRdb keeps only in-frame clonotypes and omits some of them. The sample contains about 94,000 clones, 70% to 90% of which appear only once. The material sequenced was blood. The receptor comes from a person between 18 and 70 years old in good health. The chain is built from TRBV7-9 and TRBJ2-2; D unclear. As DNA, the CDR3 is TGTGCCAGCAGCTTAAGCTATACCGGGGAGCTGTTTTTT. It yields the protein CASSLSYTGELFF. Full variable domain (remainder filled in from reference TRBV7-9 and TRBJ2-2): DTGVSQNPRHKITKRGQNVTFRCDPISEHNRLYWYRQTLGQGPEFLTYFQNEAQLEKSRLLSDRFSAERPKGSFSTLEIQRTEQGDSAMYLCASSLSYTGELFFGEGSRLTVL.